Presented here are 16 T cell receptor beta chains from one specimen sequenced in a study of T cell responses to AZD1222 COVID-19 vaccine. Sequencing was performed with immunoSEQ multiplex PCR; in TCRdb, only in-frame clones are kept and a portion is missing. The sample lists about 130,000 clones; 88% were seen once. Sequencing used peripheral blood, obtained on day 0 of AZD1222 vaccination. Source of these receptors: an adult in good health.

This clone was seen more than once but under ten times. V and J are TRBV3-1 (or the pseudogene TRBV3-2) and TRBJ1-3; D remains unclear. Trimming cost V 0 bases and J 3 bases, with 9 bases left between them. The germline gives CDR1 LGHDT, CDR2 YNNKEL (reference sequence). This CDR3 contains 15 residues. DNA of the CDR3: TGTGCCAGCAGCCAAGACGGCAACTATGGAAACACCATATATTTT. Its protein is CASSQDGNYGNTIYF.

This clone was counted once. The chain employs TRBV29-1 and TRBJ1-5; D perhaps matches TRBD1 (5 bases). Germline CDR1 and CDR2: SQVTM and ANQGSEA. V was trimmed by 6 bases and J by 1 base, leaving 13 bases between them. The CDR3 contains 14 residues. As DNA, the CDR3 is TGCAGCGTCTCAAGGGGCCTCAGCAATCAGCCCCAGCATTTT. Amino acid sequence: CSVSRGLSNQPQHF.

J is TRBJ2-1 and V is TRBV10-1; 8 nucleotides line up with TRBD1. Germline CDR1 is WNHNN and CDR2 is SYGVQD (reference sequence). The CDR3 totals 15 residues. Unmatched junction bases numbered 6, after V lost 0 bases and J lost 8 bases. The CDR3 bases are TGCGCCAGCAGTGAGTCAAGACAGGGGCAGCATGAGCAGTTCTTC. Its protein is CASSESRQGQHEQFF.

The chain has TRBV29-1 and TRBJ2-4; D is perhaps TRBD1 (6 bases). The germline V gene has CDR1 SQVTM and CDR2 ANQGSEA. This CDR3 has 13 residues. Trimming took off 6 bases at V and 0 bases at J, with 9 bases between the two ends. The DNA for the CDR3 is TGCAGCGTAACAGGGACAGCCAAAAACATTCAGTACTTC. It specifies CSVTGTAKNIQYF.

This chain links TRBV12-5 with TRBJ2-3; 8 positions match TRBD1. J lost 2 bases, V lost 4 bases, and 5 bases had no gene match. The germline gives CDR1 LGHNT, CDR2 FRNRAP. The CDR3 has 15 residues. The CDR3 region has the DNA TGTGCTAGTGGTTCCGGACAGGGTGACACAGATACGCAGTATTTT. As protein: CASGSGQGDTDTQYF.

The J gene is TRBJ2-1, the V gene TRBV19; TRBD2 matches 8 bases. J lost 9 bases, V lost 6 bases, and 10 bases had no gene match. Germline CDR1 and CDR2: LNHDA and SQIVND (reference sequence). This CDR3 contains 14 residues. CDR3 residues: CASSPSGGQAEQFF. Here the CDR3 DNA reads TGTGCCAGTAGCCCTTCGGGGGGGCAGGCTGAGCAGTTCTTC.

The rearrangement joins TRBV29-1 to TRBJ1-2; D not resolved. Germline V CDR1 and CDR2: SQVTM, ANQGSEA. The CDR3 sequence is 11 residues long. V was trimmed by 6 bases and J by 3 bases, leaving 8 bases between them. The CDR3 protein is CSVGSDYGYTF. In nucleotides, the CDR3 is TGCAGCGTAGGAAGTGACTATGGCTACACCTTC. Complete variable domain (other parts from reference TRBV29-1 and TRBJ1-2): SAVISQKPSRDICQRGTSLTIQCQVDSQVTMMFWYRQQPGQSLTLIATANQGSEATYESGFVIDKFPISRPNLTFSTLTVSNMSPEDSSIYLCSVGSDYGYTFGSGTRLTVV.

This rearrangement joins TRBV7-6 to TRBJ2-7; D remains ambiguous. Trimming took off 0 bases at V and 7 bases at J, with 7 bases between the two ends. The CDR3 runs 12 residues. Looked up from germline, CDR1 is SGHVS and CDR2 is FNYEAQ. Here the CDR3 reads CASSLAGLEQYF. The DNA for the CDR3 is TGTGCCAGCAGCTTAGCCGGGTTGGAGCAGTACTTC.

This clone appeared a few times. The CDR3, as DNA: TGTGCCAGCCGGAAGAGGCAGGGAGGTGGCTACACCTTC. Its protein product is CASRKRQGGGYTF. V usage is TRBV7-9 and J usage is TRBJ1-2, with D possibly matching TRBD1 (5 bases). Germline CDR1 SEHNR, CDR2 FQNEAQ (reference sequence). This CDR3 contains 13 residues. The germline V and J ends were trimmed by 8 bases and 7 bases, with 17 bases remaining between them. Full variable domain (outside the CDR3, taken from reference TRBV7-9 and TRBJ1-2): DTGVSQNPRHKITKRGQNVTFRCDPISEHNRLYWYRQTLGQGPEFLTYFQNEAQLEKSRLLSDRFSAERPKGSFSTLEIQRTEQGDSAMYLCASRKRQGGGYTFGSGTRLTVV.

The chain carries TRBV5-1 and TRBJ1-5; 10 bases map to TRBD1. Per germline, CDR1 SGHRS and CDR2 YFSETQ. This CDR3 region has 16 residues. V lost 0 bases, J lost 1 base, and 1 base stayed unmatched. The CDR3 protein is CASSLGQGASNQPQHF. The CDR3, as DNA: TGCGCCAGCAGCTTGGGACAGGGGGCGAGCAATCAGCCCCAGCATTTT.

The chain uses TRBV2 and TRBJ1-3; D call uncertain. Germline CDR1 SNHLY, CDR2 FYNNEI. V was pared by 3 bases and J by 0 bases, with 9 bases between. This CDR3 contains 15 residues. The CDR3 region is CASSEYRSSGNTIYF. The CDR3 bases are TGTGCCAGCAGTGAGTACAGATCCTCTGGAAACACCATATATTTT.

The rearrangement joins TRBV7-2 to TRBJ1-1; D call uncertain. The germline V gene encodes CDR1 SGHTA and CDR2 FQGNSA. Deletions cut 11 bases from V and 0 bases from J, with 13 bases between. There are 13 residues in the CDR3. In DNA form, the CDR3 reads TGTGCCCTCGTAGGGTCTGTGAACACTGAAGCTTTCTTT. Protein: CALVGSVNTEAFF.

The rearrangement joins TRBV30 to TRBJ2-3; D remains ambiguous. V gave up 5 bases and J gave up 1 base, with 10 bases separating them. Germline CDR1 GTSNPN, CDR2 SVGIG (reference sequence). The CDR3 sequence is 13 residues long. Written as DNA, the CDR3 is TGTGCCTGGGCGGTGGCGGGCACAGATACGCAGTATTTT. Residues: CAWAVAGTDTQYF.

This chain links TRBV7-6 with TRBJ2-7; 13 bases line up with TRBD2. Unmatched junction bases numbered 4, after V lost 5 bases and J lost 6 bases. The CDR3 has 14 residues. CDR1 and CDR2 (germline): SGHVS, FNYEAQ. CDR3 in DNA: TGTGCCAGCAGCACTGGACTAGCGGGAGCCGAGCAGTACTTC. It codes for CASSTGLAGAEQYF.

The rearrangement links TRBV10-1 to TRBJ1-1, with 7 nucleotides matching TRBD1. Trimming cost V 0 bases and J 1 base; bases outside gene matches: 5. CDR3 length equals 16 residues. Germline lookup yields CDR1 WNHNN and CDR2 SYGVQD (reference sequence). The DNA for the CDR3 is TGCGCCAGCAGTGAGTCAGGGACAGTTGGGAACACTGAAGCTTTCTTT. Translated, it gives CASSESGTVGNTEAFF.

CDR3 amino acids: CASSTGTGGTEAFF. CDR3 bases: TGCGCCAGCAGCACTGGGACAGGGGGCACTGAAGCTTTCTTT. The chain employs TRBV5-1 and TRBJ1-1; 11 bases are shared with TRBD1. V shed 4 bases, J shed 4 bases, and the junction held 3 bases outside the gene matches. There are 14 residues in the CDR3. Germline assignment: CDR1 SGHRS and CDR2 YFSETQ.